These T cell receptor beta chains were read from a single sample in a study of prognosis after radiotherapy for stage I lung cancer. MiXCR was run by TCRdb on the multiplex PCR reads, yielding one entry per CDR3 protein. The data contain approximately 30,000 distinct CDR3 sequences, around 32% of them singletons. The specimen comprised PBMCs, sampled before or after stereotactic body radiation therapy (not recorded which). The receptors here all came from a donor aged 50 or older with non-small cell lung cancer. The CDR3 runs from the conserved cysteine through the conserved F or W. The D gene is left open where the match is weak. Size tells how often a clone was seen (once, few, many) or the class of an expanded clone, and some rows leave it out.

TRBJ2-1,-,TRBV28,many,CASSSGKSSYNEQFF,TGTGCCAGCAGTTCCGGGAAGAGCTCCTACAATGAGCAGTTCTTC
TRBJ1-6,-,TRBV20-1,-,CSARSRTVWNSPLHF,TGCAGTGCTAGATCCCGGACAGTTTGGAATTCACCCCTCCACTTT
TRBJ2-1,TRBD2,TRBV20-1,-,CSARPLAGAYNEQFF,TGCAGTGCTAGGCCGCTAGCGGGAGCTTACAATGAGCAGTTCTTC
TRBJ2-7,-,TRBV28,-,CASRSNFDEQYF,TGTGCCAGCAGGAGTAATTTTGACGAGCAGTACTTC
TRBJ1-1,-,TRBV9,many,CASTTGHQNTEAFF,TGTGCCAGCACTACGGGACACCAGAACACTGAAGCTTTCTTT
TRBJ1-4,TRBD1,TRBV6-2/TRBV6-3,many,CASSPGGTARATNEKLFF,TGTGCCAGCAGTCCTGGGGGGACAGCCAGAGCAACTAATGAAAAACTGTTTTTT
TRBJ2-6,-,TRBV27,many,CASSWLRQQEGANVLTF,TGTGCCAGCAGTTGGCTGAGGCAGCAGGAAGGCGCCAACGTCCTGACTTTC
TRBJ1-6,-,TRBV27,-,CASSLRRRSYNSPLHF,TGTGCCAGCAGTTTACGAAGGAGATCCTATAATTCACCACTCCACTTT
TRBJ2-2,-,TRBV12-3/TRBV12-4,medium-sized,CASSLAETGELFF,TGTGCCAGCAGTTTAGCGGAGACCGGGGAGCTGTTTTTT
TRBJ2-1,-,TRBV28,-,CANTPLFGDSGYNEQFF,TGTGCCAACACCCCCCTTTTCGGCGACTCTGGGTACAATGAGCAGTTCTTC
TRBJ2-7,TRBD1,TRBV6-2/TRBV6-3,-,CASTGTGPYEQYF,TGTGCCAGCACGGGGACAGGGCCCTACGAGCAGTACTTC
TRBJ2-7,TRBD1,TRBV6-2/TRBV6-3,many,CASSPTTGGKQYF,TGTGCCAGCAGTCCGACGACAGGGGGGAAGCAGTACTTC
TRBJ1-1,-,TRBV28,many,CASMPSRGWSTEAFF,TGTGCCAGCATGCCCTCGAGAGGGTGGAGCACTGAAGCTTTCTTT
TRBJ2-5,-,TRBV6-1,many,CASSETGWRETQYF,TGTGCCAGCAGTGAAACAGGTTGGCGTGAGACCCAGTACTTC
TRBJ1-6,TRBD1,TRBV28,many,CASSLRSGTGGLSYNSPLHF,TGTGCCAGCAGTCTCCGCTCCGGGACAGGGGGCCTCTCCTATAATTCACCCCTCCACTTT
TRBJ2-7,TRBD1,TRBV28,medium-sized,CAVGGGYEQYF,TGTGCCGTAGGGGGCGGGTACGAGCAGTACTTC
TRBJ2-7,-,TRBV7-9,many,CASSPGLGGYEQYF,TGTGCCAGCAGCCCTGGGTTGGGTGGCTACGAGCAGTACTTC
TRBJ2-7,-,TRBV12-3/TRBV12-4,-,CASSLFPPRGGVYEQCF,TGTGCCAGCAGTTTATTCCCCCCAAGGGGGGGGGTCTACGAGCAGTGCTTC
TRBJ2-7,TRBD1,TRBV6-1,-,CASSHNKGQGPYEQYF,TGCGCCAGCAGTCACAACAAGGGACAGGGACCCTACGAGCAGTACTTC
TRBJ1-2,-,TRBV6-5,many,CASSYRGYGYTF,TGTGCCAGCAGTTACAGGGGCTATGGCTACACCTTC
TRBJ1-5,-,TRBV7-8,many,CASSLEGQGSNQPQHF,TGTGCCAGCAGCTTAGAGGGGCAGGGTAGCAATCAGCCCCAGCATTTT
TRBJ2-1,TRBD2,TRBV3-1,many,CASSPLAGGPGNEQFF,TGTGCCAGCAGCCCCCTAGCGGGAGGGCCGGGGAATGAGCAGTTCTTC
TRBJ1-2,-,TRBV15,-,CATSGTMGHGSINCGYTF,TGTGCCACCAGCGGGACAATGGGACATGGATCCATTAACTGTGGCTACACCTTC
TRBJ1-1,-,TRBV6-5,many,CASRYSGQNTEAFF,TGTGCCAGCCGTTACTCCGGGCAGAACACTGAAGCTTTCTTT
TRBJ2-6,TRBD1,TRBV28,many,CASSYQGVGANVLTF,TGTGCCAGCAGTTACCAGGGGGTTGGGGCCAACGTCCTGACTTTC
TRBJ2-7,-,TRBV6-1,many,CASSERTLSYEQYF,TGTGCCAGCAGTGAGCGGACCCTTTCCTACGAGCAGTACTTC
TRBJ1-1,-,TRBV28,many,CASGVGAMNTEAFF,TGTGCCAGCGGGGTAGGGGCGATGAACACTGAAGCTTTCTTT
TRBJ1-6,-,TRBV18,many,CASSPAGAGNNSLLHF,TGTGCCAGCTCACCAGCGGGAGCGGGAAATAATTCACTCCTCCACTTT
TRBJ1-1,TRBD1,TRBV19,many,CASSIFGTGGSEAFF,TGTGCCAGTAGTATCTTCGGGACAGGGGGCTCTGAAGCTTTCTTT
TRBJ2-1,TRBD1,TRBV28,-,CATGDRGYEQFF,TGTGCCACCGGGGACAGGGGTTATGAGCAGTTCTTC
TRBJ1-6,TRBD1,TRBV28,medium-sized,CASSRLRRGLNSPLHF,TGTGCCAGCAGTCGACTCCGCAGGGGGCTGAATTCACCCCTCCACTTT
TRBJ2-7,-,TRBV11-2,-,CASSLVVNEQYF,TGTGCCAGCAGCTTAGTGGTAAACGAGCAGTACTTC
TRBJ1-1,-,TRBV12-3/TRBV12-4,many,CASSPKKGSVLSNTEAFF,TGTGCCAGCAGTCCAAAGAAGGGAAGCGTCCTAAGTAACACTGAAGCTTTCTTT
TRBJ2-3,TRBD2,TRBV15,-,CATRDRAGGLMQYF,TGTGCCACCAGAGATCGAGCGGGAGGGCTGATGCAGTATTTT
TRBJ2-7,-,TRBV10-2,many,CASSPGPRGSEQYF,TGCGCCAGCAGCCCCGGGCCCAGAGGATCCGAGCAGTACTTC
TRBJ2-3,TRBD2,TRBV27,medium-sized,CASSLSVAGVTDTQYF,TGTGCCAGCAGTTTATCGGTAGCGGGAGTCACAGATACGCAGTATTTT
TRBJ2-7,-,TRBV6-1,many,CASSRDSYEQYF,TGTGCCAGCAGTAGGGATTCCTACGAGCAGTACTTC
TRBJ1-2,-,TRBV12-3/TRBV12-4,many,CASSFAAGDGYTF,TGTGCCAGCAGTTTCGCTGCGGGGGATGGCTACACCTTC
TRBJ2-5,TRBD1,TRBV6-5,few,CASSYGQGFQETQYF,TGTGCCAGCAGTTACGGACAGGGATTTCAAGAGACCCAGTACTTC
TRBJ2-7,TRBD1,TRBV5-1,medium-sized,CASSSGQPSSYEQYF,TGCGCCAGCAGCTCGGGACAGCCTAGCTCCTACGAGCAGTACTTC
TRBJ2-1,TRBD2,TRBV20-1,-,CSARAGGPGNEQFF,TGCAGTGCGAGAGCGGGAGGGCCTGGAAATGAGCAGTTCTTC
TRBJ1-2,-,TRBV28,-,CASSPGRIFGYTF,TGTGCTAGCAGTCCGGGACGTATCTTTGGCTACACCTTC
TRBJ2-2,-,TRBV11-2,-,CASSLVPTRGVELFF,TGTGCCAGCAGCTTAGTCCCGACCAGGGGCGTGGAGCTTTTTTTT
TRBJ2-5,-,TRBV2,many,CASRDGYQETQYF,TGTGCCAGCCGCGACGGGTACCAAGAGACCCAGTACTTC
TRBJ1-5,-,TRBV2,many,CASTSGNQPQHF,TGTGCCAGCACGAGTGGCAATCAGCCCCAGCATTTT
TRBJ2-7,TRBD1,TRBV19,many,CASSKSYPGQGFRYEQYF,TGTGCCAGTAGTAAATCTTACCCGGGACAGGGGTTTAGGTACGAGCAGTACTTC
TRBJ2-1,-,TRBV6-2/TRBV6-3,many,CASSENWPGQFF,TGTGCCAGCAGTGAAAATTGGCCCGGGCAGTTCTTC
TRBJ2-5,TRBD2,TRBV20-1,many,CSARGLREVETQYF,TGCAGTGCTAGGGGTCTACGGGAGGTAGAGACCCAGTACTTC
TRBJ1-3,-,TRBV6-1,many,CAGSRRSTGNTIYF,TGTGCCGGCAGTAGAAGGTCGACGGGAAACACCATATATTTT
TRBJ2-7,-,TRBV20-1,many,CSARVGTTYEQYF,TGCAGTGCTAGAGTCGGGACAACCTACGAGCAGTACTTC
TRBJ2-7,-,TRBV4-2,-,CASSPAGWFDEQYF,TGTGCCAGCAGCCCTGCCGGATGGTTTGACGAACAGTACTTC
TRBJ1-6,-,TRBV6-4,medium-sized,CASSESAVSGNSPLHF,TGTGCCAGCAGTGAATCGGCTGTCAGCGGGAATTCACCCCTCCACTTT